Each of the 8 T cell receptor beta chains below was sequenced from the same sample in a study of brain T cells in children with intractable seizures. TCRdb keeps only in-frame clones here, not all; method: immunoSEQ multiplex PCR. This table has 80,000 or so clones, 85% to 95% appearing once. Sequences were derived from peripheral blood, sampled at surgery. Source of these receptors: a boy under three years old with tuberous sclerosis and intractable seizures.

This chain joins TRBV7-9 and TRBJ2-7; a possible D gene is TRBD2 (6 bases). The V end was cut by 1 base, the J end by 7 bases, with 11 bases between. Germline V CDR1 and CDR2: SEHNR, FQNEAQ (reference sequence). The CDR3 is 13 residues long. In DNA, the CDR3 is TGTGCCAGCAGCTTAGGGCGCGGGGCGGAGCAGTACTTC. Translated: CASSLGRGAEQYF. The full variable domain, in which reference TRBV7-9 and TRBJ2-7 provide the parts outside the CDR3, is DTGVSQNPRHKITKRGQNVTFRCDPISEHNRLYWYRQTLGQGPEFLTYFQNEAQLEKSRLLSDRFSAERPKGSFSTLEIQRTEQGDSAMYLCASSLGRGAEQYFGPGTRLTVT.

The genes are TRBV7-9 and TRBJ1-2; maybe TRBD1 (6 bases). Germline V gene sequence: CDR1 SEHNR, CDR2 FQNEAQ (reference sequence). CDR3 length equals 16 residues. V lost 2 bases and J lost 9, with 22 bases in between. The CDR3 spells CASSLTGAPPSISYTF. CDR3 DNA sequence: TGTGCCAGCAGCTTAACGGGGGCCCCCCCCAGTATTAGCTACACCTTC.

This chain links TRBV7-8 with TRBJ2-7; maybe TRBD1 (5 bases). The V end lost 1 base, the J end lost 0 bases, and 10 bases lay between the germline ends. Germline V gene sequence: CDR1 SGHVS, CDR2 FQNEAQ. This CDR3 region has 15 residues. For the CDR3, the DNA is TGTGCCAGCAGCTTAGATGGACACTTCTCCTACGAGCAGTACTTC. Translation: CASSLDGHFSYEQYF.

The chain employs TRBV6-6 and TRBJ2-5; tentatively, D is TRBD1 (6 bases). This CDR3 is 14 amino acids long. Trimming took 6 bases from V and 0 from J, leaving 11 bases between them. The V gene's germline CDR1 is MNHNY and CDR2 SVGAGI (reference sequence). CDR3 bases: TGTGCCAGCAGCCGGGACAACCACCAAGAGACCCAGTACTTC. It translates to CASSRDNHQETQYF.

This chain uses TRBV28 with TRBJ1-4; 9 bases are shared with TRBD1. The J segment lost 4 bases and the V segment lost 6 bases, leaving 6 bases of the junction unmatched. Germline lookup yields CDR1 MDHEN and CDR2 SYDVKM. This CDR3 spans 15 amino acids. The CDR3 DNA reads as TGTGCCAGCAGAGATCCGGGACAGGGTAATGAAAAACTGTTTTTT. Its protein product is CASRDPGQGNEKLFF.

This sequence joins TRBV6-1 and TRBJ1-5; 9 bases are a match to TRBD1. This CDR3 has 16 amino acids. CDR1 and CDR2 from the germline V gene are MNHNS and SASEGT. Unmatched junction bases numbered 11, after V lost 4 bases and J lost 7 bases. CDR3 DNA: TGTGCCAGCAGTGGTATCCGGGACAGGGTGAGACAGCCCCAGCATTTT. This translates into CASSGIRDRVRQPQHF.

J is TRBJ2-7 and V is TRBV5-1, with D perhaps matching TRBD2 (5 bases). The CDR3 is 15 amino acids. V was pared by 4 bases and J by 0 bases, with 14 bases between. In germline, CDR1 is SGHRS, CDR2 YFSETQ. CDR3 sequence: CASSRVSGSSYEQYF. The CDR3 coding sequence is TGCGCCAGCAGCCGGGTCAGCGGCAGCTCCTACGAGCAGTACTTC.

This clone was seen only a few times. The genes are TRBV25-1 and TRBJ2-3, with D tentatively TRBD1 or TRBD2 (6 bases each). The CDR3 consists of 15 residues. The germline V gene has CDR1 MGHDK and CDR2 SYGVNS. Trimming removed 6 bases from V and 0 bases from J, with 13 bases in between. CDR3 region: CASREGVTSTDTQYF. In DNA, the CDR3 is TGTGCCAGCAGGGAGGGGGTAACTAGCACAGATACGCAGTATTTT.